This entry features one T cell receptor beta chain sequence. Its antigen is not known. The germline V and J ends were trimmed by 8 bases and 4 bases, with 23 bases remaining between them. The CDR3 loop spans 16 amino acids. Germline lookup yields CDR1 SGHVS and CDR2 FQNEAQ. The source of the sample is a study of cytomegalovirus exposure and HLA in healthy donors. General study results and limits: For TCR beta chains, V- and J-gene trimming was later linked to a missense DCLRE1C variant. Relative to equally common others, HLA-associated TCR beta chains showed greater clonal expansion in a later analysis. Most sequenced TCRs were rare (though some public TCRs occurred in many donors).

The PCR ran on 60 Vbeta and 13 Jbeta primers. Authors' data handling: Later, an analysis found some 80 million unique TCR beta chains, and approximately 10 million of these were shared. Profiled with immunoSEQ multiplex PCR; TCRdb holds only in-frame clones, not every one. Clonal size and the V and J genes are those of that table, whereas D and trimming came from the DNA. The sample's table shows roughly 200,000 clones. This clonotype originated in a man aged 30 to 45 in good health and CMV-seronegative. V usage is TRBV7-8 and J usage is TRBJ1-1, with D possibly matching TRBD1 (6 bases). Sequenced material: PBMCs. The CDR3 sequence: CASAESGGARGTEAFF. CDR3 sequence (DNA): TGTGCCAGCGCCGAGTCGGGGGGGGCACGAGGCACTGAAGCTTTCTTT.